One and the same sample provided the 13 T cell receptor beta chains below, sequenced in a study of blood T cell repertoires in COVID-19. This table comes from immunoSEQ multiplex PCR, and its TCRdb copy is limited to in-frame clones, with some not included. The data hold 210,000 or so clones, with nearly 90% observed a single time. The sequencing input was peripheral blood. These receptors originate from a woman aged 40 to 50 who had recovered from COVID-19.

The gene calls are TRBV3-1 (or the pseudogene TRBV3-2) and TRBJ1-4; unclear D gene. Germline V lookup: CDR1 LGHDT, CDR2 YNNKEL (reference sequence). This CDR3 spans 13 amino acids. V was clipped by 1 base and J by 7 bases, with 7 bases between them. The CDR3 DNA is TGTGCCAGCAGCCAAGGGGGAGCTGAAAAACTGTTTTTT. Translation gives CASSQGGAEKLFF.

The rearrangement joins TRBV12-5 to TRBJ2-2; perhaps TRBD2 as D (5 bases). This CDR3 spans 16 amino acids. V gave up 5 bases and J gave up 3 bases, with 16 bases separating them. Germline loops: CDR1 LGHNT, CDR2 FRNRAP. As DNA, the CDR3 is TGTGCTAGTGGTCCCGGAGAGGGCGGGTACACCGGGGAGCTGTTTTTT. Encoded protein: CASGPGEGGYTGELFF.

This rearrangement joins TRBV4-2 to TRBJ1-2; tentatively, D is TRBD1 (5 bases). V was cut by 0 bases and J by 4 bases, with 9 bases left in between. CDR1 and CDR2 (germline): LGHNA, YNFKEQ. The CDR3 spans 14 residues. The CDR3 nucleotides read TGTGCCAGCAGCCAAGATGACAGCTCCTATGGCTACACCTTC. The encoded protein is CASSQDDSSYGYTF.

The DNA for the CDR3 is TGTGCCAGCAGTCTCGCGGCACGATCTAACTATGGCTACACCTTC. Protein product: CASSLAARSNYGYTF. The chain employs TRBV6-5 and TRBJ1-2, with no clear D. CDR1 is MNHEY, CDR2 SVGAGI, per germline. This CDR3 has 15 residues. Trimming pared 5 bases from V and 0 bases from J, leaving 13 bases between.

The chain employs TRBV6-2 or TRBV6-3 and TRBJ2-5; TRBD2 might be the D (5 bases). This CDR3 is built from 16 residues. V lost 4 bases to trimming and J lost 0 bases, with 15 bases between them. Germline V gene data show CDR1 as MNHEY and CDR2 as SVGEGT. CDR3 amino acids: CASSSNRQDYQETQYF. CDR3 bases: TGTGCCAGCAGTTCCAACCGGCAGGACTACCAAGAGACCCAGTACTTC.

This chain connects TRBV2 to TRBJ2-7, with 8 bases that match TRBD2. Germline V lookup: CDR1 SNHLY, CDR2 FYNNEI. Losses at the gene ends were 8 bases for V and 2 bases for J; bases not matched to a gene: 14. The CDR3 length is 16 residues. CDR3 coding DNA: TGTGCCAGCCGTCGAAGCGGGCTAGCGGGCGCCTACGAGCAGTACTTC. It translates to CASRRSGLAGAYEQYF.

J is TRBJ2-5 and V is TRBV5-1; TRBD2 aligns across 7 bases. Unmatched junction bases numbered 3, after V lost 0 bases and J lost 4 bases. CDR1 SGHRS and CDR2 YFSETQ come from the germline V gene. The CDR3 length is 14 residues. The CDR3 region is CASSLGEGRETQYF. The CDR3 DNA sequence: TGCGCCAGCAGCTTGGGGGAGGGTCGAGAGACCCAGTACTTC.

The chain is built from TRBV7-8 and TRBJ1-1; a weak D match, TRBD1 (5 bases). This CDR3 is 16 amino acids long. The germline V gene encodes CDR1 SGHVS and CDR2 FQNEAQ. With 5 bases removed from V and 0 bases from J, the gap between germline ends came to 16 bases. In nucleotides, the CDR3 is TGTGCCAGCAGCGGGCGGGGCACCGACTTGAACACTGAAGCTTTCTTT. It is translated as CASSGRGTDLNTEAFF.

J is TRBJ2-3 and V is TRBV20-1; D not certain. The length of the CDR3 is 11 residues. V lost 3 bases and J 5 bases, leaving 6 bases between the germline ends. The germline V gene has CDR1 DFQATT and CDR2 SNEGSKA (reference sequence). This chain's CDR3 is CSARAGDTQYF. CDR3 DNA: TGCAGTGCTAGGGCAGGAGATACGCAGTATTTT.

The chain uses TRBV30 and TRBJ2-3; TRBD2 matches at 9 bases. V gave up 2 bases and J gave up 4 bases; unmatched junction bases: 7. This CDR3 comprises 15 residues. The germline CDR1 and CDR2 sequences are GTSNPN and SVGIG (reference sequence). Here the CDR3 DNA reads TGTGCCTGGAGTCTCGCGGGAGGGAGGGCAGATACGCAGTATTTT. This codes for CAWSLAGGRADTQYF.

The chain couples TRBV7-9 to TRBJ2-7, with TRBD1 identical over 7 bases. Trimming cost V 5 bases and J 3 bases; bases outside gene matches: 7. Germline V gene sequence: CDR1 SEHNR, CDR2 FQNEAQ (reference sequence). This CDR3 region has 14 residues. This CDR3 reads CASSTSGQYYEQYF. CDR3 DNA sequence: TGTGCCAGCAGCACCTCGGGACAGTACTACGAGCAGTACTTC.

This clone was detected a few times. The J gene is TRBJ1-2, the V gene TRBV9; D ambiguous. Trimming took 4 bases from V and 7 from J, leaving 17 bases between them. The length of the CDR3 is 14 residues. Germline assignment: CDR1 SGDLS and CDR2 YYNGEE. The CDR3 region has the DNA TGTGCCAGCAGCCAAGTGTTGGGAGGCGCTGGCTACACCTTC. Protein product: CASSQVLGGAGYTF. The entire variable domain, with the rest obtained from reference TRBV9 and TRBJ1-2, is as follows: DSGVTQTPKHLITATGQRVTLRCSPRSGDLSVYWYQQSLDQGLQFLIQYYNGEERAKGNILERFSAQQFPDLHSELNLSSLELGDSALYFCASSQVLGGAGYTFGSGTRLTVV.

This sequence joins TRBV28 and TRBJ2-5; weak D call: TRBD1 (6 bases). Deletions cut 6 bases from V and 7 bases from J, with 15 bases between. The CDR3 consists of 13 residues. The germline V gene encodes CDR1 MDHEN and CDR2 SYDVKM. Here the CDR3 DNA reads TGTGCCAGCAGCCCTGGGGGCCCGGGGACCCAGTACTTC. Its protein product is CASSPGGPGTQYF.